This T cell receptor beta chain comes out of a study of cytomegalovirus exposure and HLA in healthy donors. CDR3 size: 12 residues. Looked up from germline, CDR1 is MNHNS and CDR2 is SASEGT. Trimming took 11 bases from V and 7 from J; bases not matched to a gene: 8. As regards this clone: This specimen includes other DNA sequences encoding the same CDR3.

The PCR was carried out with 60 Vbeta primers and 13 Jbeta primers. Profiling relied on immunoSEQ multiplex PCR, and the TCRdb table lists in-frame clones only, not all of them. The sample holds roughly 190,000 clones; about four fifths are singletons and the top ten take about 1.8%. The V gene is TRBV6-1, the J gene TRBJ2-1; 7 nucleotides match TRBD2. The origin of this receptor is a woman under 30 in good health and CMV-seronegative. The sample was PBMCs. CDR3 protein: CASSLAANEQFF. CDR3 sequence (DNA): TGTGCCTCCAGTCTAGCGGCGAATGAGCAGTTCTTC.